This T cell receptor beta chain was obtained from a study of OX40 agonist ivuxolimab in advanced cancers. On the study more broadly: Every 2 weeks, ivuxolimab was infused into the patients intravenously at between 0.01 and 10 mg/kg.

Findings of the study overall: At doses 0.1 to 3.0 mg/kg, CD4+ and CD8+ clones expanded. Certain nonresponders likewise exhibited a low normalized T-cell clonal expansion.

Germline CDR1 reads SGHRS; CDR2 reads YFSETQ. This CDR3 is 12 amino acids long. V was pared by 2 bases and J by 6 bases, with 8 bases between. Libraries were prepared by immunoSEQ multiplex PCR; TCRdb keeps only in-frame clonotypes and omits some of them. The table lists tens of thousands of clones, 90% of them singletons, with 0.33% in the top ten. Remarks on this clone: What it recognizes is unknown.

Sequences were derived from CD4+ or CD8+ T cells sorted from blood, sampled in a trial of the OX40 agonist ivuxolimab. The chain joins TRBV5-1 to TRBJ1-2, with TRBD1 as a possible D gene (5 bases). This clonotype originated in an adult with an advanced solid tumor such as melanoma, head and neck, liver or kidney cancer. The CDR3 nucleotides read TGCGCCAGCAGCTTACAGGAGGATGGCTACACCTTC. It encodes CASSLQEDGYTF.